Below are 31 T cell receptor beta chains sequenced from a single sample in a study of T cells expressing NK-cell markers. TCRdb re-analyzed the 5' RACE reads; it lists each CDR3 protein once, without DNA. Its table lists a few hundred thousand distinct CDR3 sequences. The specimen sequenced was blood T cells: a sorted CD56 or NKG2C T cell subset, CD4+ or CD8+ T cells, or bulk PBMC T cells (not recorded which). The source of these receptors is a woman between 50 and 59 years old in good health.

The V call is TRBV7-7, the J call TRBJ2-3; TCRdb's D call, TRBD1, is unchecked because there is no DNA. Germline-derived CDR1 and CDR2 are SSHAT and FNYEAQ (reference sequence). The CDR3 consists of 13 residues. This CDR3 reads CASSSGRTDTQYF. Looking up the rest from reference TRBV7-7 and TRBJ2-3 gives the full variable domain: GAGVSQSPRYKVTKRGQDVTLRCDPISSHATLYWYQQALGQGPEFLTYFNYEAQPDKSGLPSDRFSAERPEGSISTLTIQRTEQRDSAMYRCASSSGRTDTQYFGPGTRLTVL.

The chain links TRBV20-1 to TRBJ2-1; the D call of TRBD2 rests on TCRdb alone, since no DNA is present to check it. The CDR3 contains 17 residues. Germline CDR1 reads DFQATT; CDR2 reads SNEGSKA (reference sequence). The CDR3 sequence: CSARVPTLGVGDNEQFF.

The chain uses TRBV12-3 or TRBV12-4 and TRBJ1-6; TCRdb reports TRBD1, a call that lacks DNA to check it against. The CDR3 runs to 14 residues. The CDR3 loop reads CASSFKGAHSPLHF.

The rearrangement links TRBV27 to TRBJ1-2; TCRdb designates TRBD1, a call that cannot be tested without DNA. The CDR3 contains 11 residues. From germline, CDR1 is MNHEY and CDR2 SMNVEV (reference sequence). CDR3: CARNGTGGYTF.

This chain's CDR3 is CASSLPGDSGNTIYF. The chain recombines TRBV5-5 with TRBJ1-3. This CDR3 comprises 15 residues. Germline loops: CDR1 SGHKS, CDR2 YYEKEE (reference sequence).

The V gene is TRBV7-8, the J gene TRBJ1-5; TCRdb selects TRBD1, and the lack of DNA leaves this call unchecked. Germline CDR1 is SGHVS and CDR2 is FQNEAQ. The CDR3 runs 15 residues. The CDR3 sequence: CASSLSGTGGQPQHF.

The rearrangement links TRBV5-5 to TRBJ2-5; absent DNA, TCRdb's TRBD1 call cannot be checked. The CDR3 is 15 residues long. CDR1 and CDR2 (germline): SGHKS, YYEKEE (reference sequence). CDR3 in amino acids: CASSLYGTDKETQYF.

The J gene is TRBJ2-5, the V gene TRBV5-1; checking the TCRdb D call of TRBD2 is not possible without DNA. Germline-derived CDR1 and CDR2 are SGHRS and YFSETQ. The CDR3 runs to 15 residues. The CDR3 loop is CASSVAGMLPETQYF. The full variable domain, its missing parts supplied by reference TRBV5-1 and TRBJ2-5, is KAGVTQTPRYLIKTRGQQVTLSCSPISGHRSVSWYQQTPGQGLQFLFEYFSETQRNKGNFPGRFSGRQFSNSRSEMNVSTLELGDSALYLCASSVAGMLPETQYFGPGTRLLVL.

V gene TRBV7-2 combines with J gene TRBJ2-3; as DNA is missing, the TRBD1 call by TCRdb cannot be tested. Germline CDR1 reads SGHTA; CDR2 reads FQGNSA. This CDR3 region has 13 residues. This CDR3 is CASSLQGLDTQYF.

The rearrangement joins TRBV3-1 to TRBJ2-6. Germline assignment: CDR1 LGHDT and CDR2 YNNKEL (reference sequence). This CDR3 spans 15 amino acids. Here the CDR3 reads CASSPLASGANVLTF. Combining the CDR3 with reference TRBV3-1 and TRBJ2-6 gives the whole variable domain DTAVSQTPKYLVTQMGNDKSIKCEQNLGHDTMYWYKQDSKKFLKIMFSYNNKELIINETVPNRFSPKSPDKAHLNLHINSLELGDSAVYFCASSPLASGANVLTFGAGSRLTVL.

The chain recombines TRBV5-1 with TRBJ2-1; without DNA, the TCRdb call of TRBD1 cannot be checked. CDR1 is SGHRS, CDR2 YFSETQ, per germline. The CDR3 consists of 16 residues. Here the CDR3 reads CASSFGTGFIYNEQFF.

The chain uses TRBV20-1 and TRBJ1-2. This CDR3 region has 15 residues. In germline, CDR1 is DFQATT, CDR2 SNEGSKA (reference sequence). CDR3 amino acids: CSARSLGDSGSGYTF.

The chain recombines TRBV7-6 with TRBJ2-5; TCRdb indicates TRBD1, and absent DNA this call remains unverified. From germline, CDR1 is SGHVS and CDR2 FNYEAQ. CDR3 size: 15 residues. CDR3: CASSSGQGNRETQYF.

The CDR3 sequence is CSASAGQGGSLGEKLFF. This chain uses TRBV20-1 with TRBJ1-4; TCRdb's D gene call, TRBD1, goes unchecked for lack of DNA. There are 17 residues in the CDR3. Germline CDR1 reads DFQATT; CDR2 reads SNEGSKA (reference sequence).

The J gene is TRBJ1-4, the V gene TRBV5-1; TCRdb's assignment of TRBD1 cannot be checked, as there is no DNA. The CDR3 runs to 13 residues. The germline V gene encodes CDR1 SGHRS and CDR2 YFSETQ. The CDR3 reads CASSPWGDRKLFF.

The chain combines TRBV5-1 with TRBJ2-5. The CDR3 contains 13 residues. CDR1 is SGHRS and CDR2 is YFSETQ in the germline V gene. The CDR3 here is CASSPQTRETQYF.

The chain is built from TRBV7-9 and TRBJ2-7; there is no DNA to check the TCRdb D call of TRBD1. The CDR3 totals 16 residues. From germline, CDR1 is SEHNR and CDR2 FQNEAQ (reference sequence). The CDR3 loop reads CASSFGRTGSSYEQYF.

The chain links TRBV20-1 to TRBJ2-1; no DNA is available, so the TRBD2 call from TCRdb remains unchecked. This CDR3 comprises 18 residues. Germline-derived CDR1 and CDR2 are DFQATT and SNEGSKA (reference sequence). CDR3 loop: CSAPPAHLDSGGNNEQFF.

J is TRBJ2-1 and V is TRBV5-8. This CDR3 comprises 16 residues. Germline V gene lookup returns CDR1 SGHTS and CDR2 YDEGEE. The CDR3 here is CASSLGLDPRYNEQFF.

V and J are TRBV5-1 and TRBJ2-1; no DNA is available, so the TRBD1 call from TCRdb remains unchecked. The CDR3 covers 18 residues. The germline V gene has CDR1 SGHRS and CDR2 YFSETQ. This CDR3 is CASSKRPGWRSSYNEQFF. The full variable domain, its missing parts supplied by reference TRBV5-1 and TRBJ2-1, is KAGVTQTPRYLIKTRGQQVTLSCSPISGHRSVSWYQQTPGQGLQFLFEYFSETQRNKGNFPGRFSGRQFSNSRSEMNVSTLELGDSALYLCASSKRPGWRSSYNEQFFGPGTRLTVL.

The V and J genes are TRBV16 and TRBJ2-5. Germline V gives CDR1 KGHSY, CDR2 FQNENV. The CDR3 covers 14 residues. CDR3 loop: CASSQREIRETQYF.

This rearrangement joins TRBV5-1 to TRBJ2-2; TCRdb names TRBD2, which stays unverified in the absence of DNA. Germline loops: CDR1 SGHRS, CDR2 YFSETQ. This CDR3 comprises 15 residues. The CDR3 reads CASSGRDSGTGELFF.

The V call is TRBV5-1, the J call TRBJ1-3. There are 14 residues in the CDR3. CDR1 and CDR2 from the germline V gene are SGHRS and YFSETQ. The CDR3 here is CASSFQGDGNTIYF. The full variable domain, with the rest looked up from reference TRBV5-1 and TRBJ1-3, is KAGVTQTPRYLIKTRGQQVTLSCSPISGHRSVSWYQQTPGQGLQFLFEYFSETQRNKGNFPGRFSGRQFSNSRSEMNVSTLELGDSALYLCASSFQGDGNTIYFGEGSWLTVV.

The chain links TRBV7-3 to TRBJ2-1; no DNA is available, so the TRBD2 call from TCRdb remains unchecked. Germline CDR1 is SGHTA and CDR2 is FQGTGA. This CDR3 is 12 amino acids long. The CDR3 reads CASSPSSGKQFF.

V is TRBV12-3 or TRBV12-4 and J is TRBJ2-1. The CDR3 runs 16 residues. The CDR3 sequence: CASSLRGGTTYNEQFF.

V is TRBV5-1 and J is TRBJ2-7; there is no DNA to check the TCRdb D call of TRBD1. The CDR3 extends over 16 amino acids. Germline CDR1 and CDR2: SGHRS and YFSETQ. The chain's CDR3 is CASSPLNRDIAGEQYF.

The rearrangement uses TRBV2 and TRBJ1-4; TCRdb proposes TRBD1, but this gene call is untestable without DNA. The CDR3 has 16 amino acids. Germline V gives CDR1 SNHLY, CDR2 FYNNEI. This CDR3 reads CASRRAQGWRGEKLFF.

The V call is TRBV10-2, the J call TRBJ2-2. This CDR3 spans 15 amino acids. Germline assignment: CDR1 WSHSY and CDR2 SAAADI. The chain's CDR3 is CASSVDRVGSGELFF.

V is TRBV5-1 and J is TRBJ2-3. This CDR3 contains 12 residues. Germline V CDR1 and CDR2: SGHRS, YFSETQ. The CDR3 sequence: CASGLGRDTQYF.

The chain recombines TRBV5-1 with TRBJ1-2; TCRdb lists TRBD1, though no DNA is available to test this call. CDR3 length equals 14 residues. The V gene's germline CDR1 is SGHRS and CDR2 YFSETQ. CDR3 in amino acids: CASSLGRGNYGYTF.

The chain uses TRBV5-5 and TRBJ1-3; TCRdb returns TRBD1, unconfirmable since there is no DNA. CDR3 length equals 17 residues. Germline-derived CDR1 and CDR2 are SGHKS and YYEKEE (reference sequence). CDR3 sequence reads: CASSLARGSSSGNTIYF.